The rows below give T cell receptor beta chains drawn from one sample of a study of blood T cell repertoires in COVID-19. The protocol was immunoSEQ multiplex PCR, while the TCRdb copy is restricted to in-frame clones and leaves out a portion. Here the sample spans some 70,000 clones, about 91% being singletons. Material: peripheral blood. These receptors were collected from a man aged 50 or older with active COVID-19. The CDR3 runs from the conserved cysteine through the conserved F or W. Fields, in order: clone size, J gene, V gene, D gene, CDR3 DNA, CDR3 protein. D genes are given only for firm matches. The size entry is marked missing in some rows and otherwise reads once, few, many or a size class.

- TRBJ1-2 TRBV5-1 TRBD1 TGCGCCAGCAGCCTAGGGACAGGTCCTAACTATGGCTACACCTTC CASSLGTGPNYGYTF
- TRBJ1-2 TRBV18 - TGTGCCAGCTCACCCCAGGGGCAAATTAACTATGGCTACACCTTC CASSPQGQINYGYTF
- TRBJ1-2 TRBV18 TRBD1 TGTGCCAGCTCACCACGGACAGGGGGGTCTGGCTACACCTTC CASSPRTGGSGYTF
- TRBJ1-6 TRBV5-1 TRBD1 TGCGCCAGCACCCCGGGGACAGCCGATAATTCACCCCTCCACTTT CASTPGTADNSPLHF
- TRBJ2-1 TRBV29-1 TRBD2 TGCAGCGGGGGGACTAGCCCCTACAATGAGCAGTTCTTC CSGGTSPYNEQFF
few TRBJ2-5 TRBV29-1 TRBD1 TGCAGCGTTGAGGACAGGGGGCGGAGAGAGACCCAGTACTTC CSVEDRGRRETQYF
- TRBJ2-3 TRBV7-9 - TGTGCCAGCAGCTCCGTTTTCGGGCAGGGGATCAAGGATACGCAGTATTTT CASSSVFGQGIKDTQYF
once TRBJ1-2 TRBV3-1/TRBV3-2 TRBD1 TGTGCCAGCAGAAACACAGGGGGTAACTATGGCTACACCTTC CASRNTGGNYGYTF
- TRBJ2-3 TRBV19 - TGTGCCAGTAGTATAGGTGGTAGTGAGCGGAATACGCAGTATTTT CASSIGGSERNTQYF
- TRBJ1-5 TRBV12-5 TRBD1 TGTGCTAGTGGTTTGGCAGCCCTTTTAGGGGGCCCTCAGCCCCAGCATTTT CASGLAALLGGPQPQHF
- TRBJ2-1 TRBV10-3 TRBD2 TGTGCCATCAGTGAAGGTGGGGGGGGCTCCTACAATGAGCAGTTCTTC CAISEGGGGSYNEQFF
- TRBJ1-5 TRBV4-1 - TGCGCCAGCAGTCCCCTAGGCGGCAGCAATCAGCCCCAGCATTTT CASSPLGGSNQPQHF
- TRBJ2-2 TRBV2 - TGTGCCAGCGGCAAAGTCCCCGGGGAGCTGTTTTTT CASGKVPGELFF
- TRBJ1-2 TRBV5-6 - TGTGCCAGCAGCTCCTTGGACAGCGACTATGGCTACACCTTC CASSSLDSDYGYTF
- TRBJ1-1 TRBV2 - TGTGCCAGCAGTGGTGGGGACATCTTCACTGAAGCTTTCTTT CASSGGDIFTEAFF
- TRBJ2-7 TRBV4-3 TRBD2 TGCGCCAGCAGCCCTGGGGTAGCGGGCTCCTACGAGCAGTACTTC CASSPGVAGSYEQYF
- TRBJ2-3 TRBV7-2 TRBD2 TGTGCCAGCAGCTTAGCTAGCGGGGGTCACGATACGCAGTATTTT CASSLASGGHDTQYF
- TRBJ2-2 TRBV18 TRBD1 TGTGCCAGCTCACCCGACAGGGCTGGAGCCGGGGAGCTGTTTTTT CASSPDRAGAGELFF
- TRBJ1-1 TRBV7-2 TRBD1 TGTGCCAGCAGCCGCCCCCCTGGGACAGGGATGAACACTGAAGCTTTCTTT CASSRPPGTGMNTEAFF
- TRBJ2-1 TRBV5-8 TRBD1 TGTGCCAGCAGCCTAGGGACAGGAAGCTCCTACAATGAGCAGTTCTTC CASSLGTGSSYNEQFF
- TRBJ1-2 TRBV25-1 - TGTGCCAGCAGTGAATATGGTGGCGGAGATCACTATGGCTACACCTTC CASSEYGGGDHYGYTF
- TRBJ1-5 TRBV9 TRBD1 TGTGCCAGCAGCGCGGGACAGGGAAGCAATCAGCCCCAGCATTTT CASSAGQGSNQPQHF
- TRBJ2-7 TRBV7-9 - TGTGCCAGCGGGGGGGCTGAAAGAGAGCAGTACTTC CASGGAEREQYF
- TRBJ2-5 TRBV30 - TGTGCCTGGAGTGAACTAGGCTACCAAGAGACCCAGTACTTC CAWSELGYQETQYF
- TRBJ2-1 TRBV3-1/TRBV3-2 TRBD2 TGTGCCAGCAGCCCGGCGGGGGGCTACAATGAGCAGTTCTTC CASSPAGGYNEQFF
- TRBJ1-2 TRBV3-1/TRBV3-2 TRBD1 TGTGCCAGCAGCCACCGGACAGGACACTATGGCTACACCTTC CASSHRTGHYGYTF
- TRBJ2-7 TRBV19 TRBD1 TGTGCCAGTAGTAAGAGGGGCGGGACAGGGACGTACGAGCAGTACTTC CASSKRGGTGTYEQYF
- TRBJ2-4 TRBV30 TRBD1 TGTGCCTGGGATAGACAGGGGGCTCGAGACATTCAGTACTTC CAWDRQGARDIQYF
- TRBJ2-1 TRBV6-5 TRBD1 TGTGCCAGCAGTCACAGGGGGCCTTCCTACAATGAGCAGTTCTTC CASSHRGPSYNEQFF
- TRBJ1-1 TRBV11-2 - TGTGCCAGCAGCTTATTCAGGGATAACACTGAAGCTTTCTTT CASSLFRDNTEAFF
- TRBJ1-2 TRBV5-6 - TGTGCCAGCAGCTTGGAGCGCCAGCCTCCGTACACCTTC CASSLERQPPYTF
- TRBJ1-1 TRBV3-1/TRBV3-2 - TGTGCCAGCAGCCAAGCGAGCACTGAAGCTTTCTTT CASSQASTEAFF
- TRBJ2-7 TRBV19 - TGTGCCAGTAGTCCCCGACAGGGAGGTATCCACGAGCAGTACTTC CASSPRQGGIHEQYF
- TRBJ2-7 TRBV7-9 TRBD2 TGTGCCAGCAGCGCCGGACTAGCCTCCTACGAGCAGTACTTC CASSAGLASYEQYF
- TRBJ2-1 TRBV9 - TGTGCCAGCAGCGTAGCCGGGATGTATAACAATGAGCAGTTCTTC CASSVAGMYNNEQFF
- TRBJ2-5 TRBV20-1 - TGCAGTGCTATAGCGACGGAGACCCAGTACTTC CSAIATETQYF
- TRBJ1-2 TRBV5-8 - TGTGCCAGCAGCCATCCCGGGAGGCCTACTCGGGTTGGCTACACCTTC CASSHPGRPTRVGYTF
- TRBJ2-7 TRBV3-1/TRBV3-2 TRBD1 TGTGCCAGCAGCCCGAGGACAGGGGTCCTTTCCTACGAGCAGTACTTC CASSPRTGVLSYEQYF
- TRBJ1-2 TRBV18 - TGTGCCAGCTCACCACCATTTATCGGCGGGGAGTATGGCTACACCTTC CASSPPFIGGEYGYTF
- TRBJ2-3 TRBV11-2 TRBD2 TGTGCCAGCAGCACCAGCGGGGGAACAGATACGCAGTATTTT CASSTSGGTDTQYF
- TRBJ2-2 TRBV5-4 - TGTGCCAGCACCTTTGCCGGACTGGCGAACACCGGGGAGCTGTTTTTT CASTFAGLANTGELFF
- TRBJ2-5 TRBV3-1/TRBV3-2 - TGTGCCAGCAGCCAACTGGCAGGGGGGGAGACCCAGTACTTC CASSQLAGGETQYF